A single sample gave rise to the 10 T cell receptor beta chains below, sequenced in a study of T-cell memory formation after mild COVID-19. TCRdb reprocessed the 5' RACE reads via MiXCR and lists one record per CDR3 protein. The data show fewer than 700,000 distinct CDR3 sequences, roughly 22% seen once. Input material: PBMCs or a T cell subset sorted from them (not recorded which). Every receptor here comes from an adult woman who had mild COVID-19 (a few samples of this study predate the infection). Cell type and time point are not known.

This sequence joins TRBV7-3 and TRBJ2-1, with no clear D. Germline V lookup: CDR1 SGHTA, CDR2 FQGTGA. This CDR3 region has 12 residues. With 6 bases removed from V and 6 bases from J, the gap between germline ends came to 9 bases. CDR3 amino acids: CASRGGGNEQFF. The CDR3 DNA sequence: TGTGCCAGCAGAGGCGGCGGCAATGAGCAGTTCTTC.

The chain is built from TRBV10-3 and TRBJ1-5; 8 nucleotides align to TRBD1. The J segment lost 6 bases and the V segment lost 6 bases, leaving 4 bases of the junction unmatched. There are 13 residues in the CDR3. Germline CDR1 reads ENHRY; CDR2 reads SYGVKD. The chain's CDR3 is CAIRTGEGQPQHF. The CDR3 DNA follows: TGTGCCATCAGGACAGGGGAAGGTCAGCCCCAGCATTTT.

The rearrangement links TRBV25-1 to TRBJ2-7, with D perhaps matching TRBD1 (6 bases). V was clipped by 7 bases and J by 6 bases, with 13 bases between them. Germline CDR1 MGHDK, CDR2 SYGVNS. The CDR3 covers 12 residues. The CDR3 sequence: CASNTARGEQYF. As DNA, the CDR3 is TGTGCCAGCAACACAGCCAGGGGCGAGCAGTACTTC.

This clonotype showed up just a few times. This chain joins TRBV12-3 or TRBV12-4 and TRBJ2-2; 8 positions match TRBD2. The junction had 1 base not matched to a gene; V was cut back by 3 bases and J by 1 base. The CDR3 length is 15 residues. The CDR3: CASSFSGGNTGELFF. The CDR3 DNA reads as TGTGCCAGCAGTTTCAGCGGGGGGAACACCGGGGAGCTGTTTTTT.

This clonotype has a handful of counts. V gene TRBV7-3 combines with J gene TRBJ2-6; D perhaps matches TRBD1 (6 bases). Germline CDR1 and CDR2: SGHTA and FQGTGA. The CDR3 length is 18 residues. V was clipped by 4 bases and J by 1 base, with 17 bases between them. The CDR3 loop reads CASSSQHSQGSGANVLTF. The CDR3 coding sequence is TGTGCCAGCAGCTCTCAACACTCACAGGGATCTGGGGCCAACGTCCTGACTTTC.

This clonotype was seen a handful of times. V usage is TRBV5-6 and J usage is TRBJ2-5, with 7 bases matching TRBD1. The CDR3 length is 15 residues. In germline, CDR1 is SGHDT, CDR2 YYEEEE. V lost 4 bases to trimming and J lost 5 bases; unmatched junction nucleotides: 11. The DNA of the CDR3 is TGTGCCAGCAGCCTCGACCAAGACAGGGCGGAGACCCAGTACTTC. Its translation: CASSLDQDRAETQYF. The whole variable domain, remainder taken from reference TRBV5-6 and TRBJ2-5, is DAGVTQSPTHLIKTRGQQVTLRCSPKSGHDTVSWYQQALGQGPQFIFQYYEEEERQRGNFPDRFSGHQFPNYSSELNVNALLLGDSALYLCASSLDQDRAETQYFGPGTRLLVL.

This clonotype has a handful of counts. The chain employs TRBV3-1 and TRBJ1-4; D is undetermined. Between the trimmed V and J ends, which lost 5 bases and 0 bases, there was a span of 10 bases. This CDR3 comprises 15 residues. Germline CDR1 reads LGHDT; CDR2 reads YNNKEL (reference sequence). The CDR3 sequence: CASSAYRTTNEKLFF. The CDR3 DNA sequence: TGTGCCAGCAGCGCCTACCGAACAACTAATGAAAAACTGTTTTTT.

This clonotype occurred a few times. The chain couples TRBV4-2 to TRBJ2-7; 10 nucleotides agree with TRBD2. Trimming removed 4 bases from V and 3 bases from J; junction bases left unmatched: 9. Germline CDR1 is LGHNA and CDR2 is YNFKEQ. The CDR3 sequence is 16 residues long. This CDR3 is CASSRDSGRADYEQYF. CDR3 nucleotides: TGTGCCAGCAGCCGAGACAGCGGGAGGGCCGACTACGAGCAGTACTTC.

This clonotype has just a few counts. The chain combines TRBV5-6 with TRBJ1-5; D is undetermined. V gave up 0 bases and J gave up 3 bases, with 10 bases separating them. Germline CDR1 SGHDT, CDR2 YYEEEE. The CDR3 sequence is 15 residues long. Here the CDR3 reads CASSLGYGVNQPQHF. The DNA for the CDR3 is TGTGCCAGCAGCTTGGGCTATGGGGTCAATCAGCCCCAGCATTTT.

This clonotype has more than one count but fewer than ten. The chain links TRBV7-3 to TRBJ2-1, with D maybe TRBD2 (7 bases). Germline CDR1 SGHTA, CDR2 FQGTGA. The CDR3 length is 16 residues. The ends were cut back, 5 bases at V and 8 bases at J, with 22 bases in the middle. The CDR3 nucleotides read TGTGCCAGCAGCCCCCGTGGAGGGGGGGCGGTCGATGAGCAGTTCTTC. Translation: CASSPRGGGAVDEQFF.